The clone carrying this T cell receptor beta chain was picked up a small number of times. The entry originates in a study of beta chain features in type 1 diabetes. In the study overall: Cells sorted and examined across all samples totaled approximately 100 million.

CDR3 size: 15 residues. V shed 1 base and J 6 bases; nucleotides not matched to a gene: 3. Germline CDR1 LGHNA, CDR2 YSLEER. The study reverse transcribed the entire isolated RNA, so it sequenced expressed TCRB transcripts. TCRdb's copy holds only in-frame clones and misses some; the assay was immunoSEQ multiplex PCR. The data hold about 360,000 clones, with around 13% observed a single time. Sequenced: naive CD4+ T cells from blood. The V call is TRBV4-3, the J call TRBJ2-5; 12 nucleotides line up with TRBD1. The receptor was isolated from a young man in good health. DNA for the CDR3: TGCGCCAGCAGCCAAGTGGGACAGGGGGCGAAGACCCAGTACTTC. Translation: CASSQVGQGAKTQYF.